The 19 T cell receptor beta chains given below trace back to one sample, sequenced in a study of T-cell reconstitution after alpha-beta-depleted transplantation in children. The library targeted TCRbeta and was prepared with unique molecular identifiers. TCRdb re-derived calls from the PCR reads in MiXCR, one entry per CDR3 protein. The repertoire consists of a few hundred thousand distinct CDR3 sequences, with under 30% occurring once and the leading ten covering roughly 2.6%. The sequences come from PBMCs, collected before TCRalphabeta/CD19-depleted stem cell transplant. The receptors were gathered from a girl aged 2-10 years with Fanconi anemia, due to receive a stem cell transplant.

The CDR3 region is CSVEPQGPYGYTF. For the CDR3, the DNA is TGCAGCGTTGAACCACAGGGGCCCTATGGCTACACCTTC. The chain uses TRBV29-1 and TRBJ1-2; 7 positions match TRBD1. Per the germline V gene, CDR1 is SQVTM and CDR2 is ANQGSEA. This CDR3 region has 13 residues. The V gene end was trimmed by 2 bases and the J gene end by 4 bases; junction bases not matched to a gene: 4.

This clonotype was recorded at least ten times. The chain combines TRBV4-2 with TRBJ2-7; 10 bases agree with TRBD1. The V and J ends lost 0 bases and 4 bases, in that order; junction bases with no gene match: 3. Germline CDR1 reads LGHNA; CDR2 reads YNFKEQ. The CDR3 spans 15 residues. The CDR3 loop reads CASSQDGTGVYEQYF. DNA for the CDR3: TGTGCCAGCAGCCAAGACGGGACAGGGGTGTACGAGCAGTACTTC.

The table lists this clonotype with many counts. The chain is built from TRBV12-3 or TRBV12-4 and TRBJ2-1; perhaps D is TRBD1 or TRBD2 (6 bases each). The CDR3 spans 13 residues. Trimming left V 8 bases short and J 9 bases short, with 17 bases between. CDR3 DNA sequence: TGTGCCAGCCGAGAGGGGGGAGGCGTTGAGCAGTTCTTC. Translation gives CASREGGGVEQFF.

This chain uses TRBV29-1 with TRBJ2-7; D is ambiguous. Germline V gives CDR1 SQVTM, CDR2 ANQGSEA. Trimming took 0 bases from V and 0 from J, leaving 9 bases between them. The CDR3 has 14 amino acids. The CDR3 DNA reads TGCAGCGTTGAAGAAGGCGGAAGCTCCTACGAGCAGTACTTC. Amino acids: CSVEEGGSSYEQYF.

This clonotype was recorded many times. At one boundary the junction diverges from the germline segment, which might be a read error. The chain recombines TRBV20-1 with TRBJ2-1; perhaps TRBD1 as D (5 bases). The germline V gene has CDR1 DFQATT and CDR2 SNEGSKA (reference sequence). This CDR3 contains 15 residues. CDR3 amino acids: CIAIDRAFPGNEQFF. CDR3 nucleotide sequence: TGCATTGCTATTGATCGAGCCTTCCCAGGGAATGAGCAGTTCTTC.

This clonotype was found many times. The gene calls are TRBV4-1 and TRBJ2-3; no clear D. V was pared by 1 base and J by 6 bases, with 11 bases between. The CDR3 has 14 amino acids. Looked up from germline, CDR1 is MGHRA and CDR2 is YSYEKL. The CDR3 nucleotides are TGCGCCAGCAGCCAAGCGGATCGGGTGGATACGCAGTATTTT. Translation: CASSQADRVDTQYF.

The rearrangement uses TRBV12-3 or TRBV12-4 and TRBJ2-1; 11 bases match TRBD2. The CDR3 is 16 amino acids. The V and J ends lost 5 bases and 7 bases, in that order; junction bases with no gene match: 10. Here the CDR3 DNA reads TGTGCCAGCAGTGAGCGACTAGCGGGATATGGGAATGAGCAGTTCTTC. Encoded protein: CASSERLAGYGNEQFF.

This clonotype was detected a few times. The gene calls are TRBV10-3 and TRBJ2-3, with 11 nucleotides matching TRBD2. CDR1 ENHRY and CDR2 SYGVKD come from the germline V gene. This CDR3 spans 17 amino acids. The J segment lost 0 bases and the V segment lost 5 bases, leaving 7 bases of the junction unmatched. The CDR3 reads CAISLAGGPPSTDTQYF. As DNA, the CDR3 is TGTGCCATCAGTCTAGCGGGGGGCCCCCCTAGCACAGATACGCAGTATTTT.

There are many counts of this clonotype. The rearrangement uses TRBV29-1 and TRBJ2-3; TRBD2 matches 8 bases. Trimming cost V 4 bases and J 6 bases; bases outside gene matches: 9. The CDR3 extends over 14 amino acids. The germline CDR1 and CDR2 sequences are SQVTM and ANQGSEA. CDR3 residues: CSVGTSGSGDTQYF. The CDR3, as DNA: TGCAGCGTTGGCACGAGCGGGAGTGGTGATACGCAGTATTTT.

This clonotype was seen many times. V and J are TRBV20-1 and TRBJ2-1; 12 bases fit TRBD2. The CDR3 runs to 15 residues. The V gene's germline CDR1 is DFQATT and CDR2 SNEGSKA (reference sequence). J lost 8 bases, V lost 6 bases, and 11 bases had no gene match. DNA for the CDR3: TGCAGTGCACTCACCTCTAGCGGGGGGGCGTATGAGCAGTTCTTC. As protein: CSALTSSGGAYEQFF.

This clonotype was picked up many times. V is TRBV29-1 and J is TRBJ2-1, with TRBD2 as a possible D gene (6 bases). The CDR3 covers 13 residues. Germline V CDR1 and CDR2: SQVTM, ANQGSEA. The germline V and J ends were trimmed by 2 bases and 5 bases, with 10 bases remaining between them. Here the CDR3 reads CSVERGIDNEQFF. As DNA, the CDR3 is TGCAGCGTTGAACGGGGGATTGACAATGAGCAGTTCTTC.

This clonotype was picked up a small number of times. This chain connects TRBV18 to TRBJ2-7; 10 nucleotides align to TRBD2. Germline values: CDR1 KGHSH, CDR2 LQKENI. This CDR3 has 16 residues. Losses at the gene ends were 0 bases for V and 2 bases for J; bases not matched to a gene: 4. The CDR3 loop is CASSPPSSGRAYEQYF. CDR3 in DNA: TGTGCCAGCTCACCACCTTCAAGCGGGAGGGCCTACGAGCAGTACTTC. Using reference TRBV18 and TRBJ2-7 for the parts outside the CDR3, the full variable domain is NAGVMQNPRHLVRRRGQEARLRCSPMKGHSHVYWYRQLPEEGLKFMVYLQKENIIDESGMPKERFSAEFPKEGPSILRIQQVVRGDSAAYFCASSPPSSGRAYEQYFGPGTRLTVT.

V is TRBV6-1 and J is TRBJ2-3, with 8 bases matching TRBD2. After removal of 5 bases from V and 2 bases from J, the junction contained 9 bases not matched to a gene. CDR3 length: 16 residues. Germline CDR1 and CDR2: MNHNS and SASEGT. The DNA of the CDR3 is TGTGCCAGCAGTCCGAACTTCGGACTAGCCACAGATACGCAGTATTTT. Protein product: CASSPNFGLATDTQYF.

DNA for the CDR3: TGTGCCAGCAGCCCCGGGACTTCCACAGATACGCAGTATTTT. As protein: CASSPGTSTDTQYF. This chain links TRBV11-2 with TRBJ2-3; perhaps TRBD2 as D (6 bases). This CDR3 is 14 amino acids long. Germline loops: CDR1 SGHAT, CDR2 FQNNGV. V lost 5 bases, J lost 2 bases, and 11 bases lay in between. Together with reference TRBV11-2 and TRBJ2-3, the CDR3 gives the full variable domain: EAGVAQSPRYKIIEKRQSVAFWCNPISGHATLYWYQQILGQGPKLLIQFQNNGVVDDSQLPKDRFSAERLKGVDSTLKIQPAKLEDSAVYLCASSPGTSTDTQYFGPGTRLTVL.

This clonotype has only a few counts. The chain has TRBV20-1 and TRBJ2-1, with 7 bases aligning to TRBD1. Per germline, CDR1 DFQATT and CDR2 SNEGSKA (reference sequence). V was pared by 7 bases and J by 0 bases, with 6 bases of the junction left unmatched. The CDR3 length is 14 residues. The DNA for the CDR3 is TGCAGTGAGAGGGGGCGAGGCTCCTACAATGAGCAGTTCTTC. Protein sequence: CSERGRGSYNEQFF.

The chain joins TRBV20-1 to TRBJ1-3; unclear D gene. The germline gives CDR1 DFQATT, CDR2 SNEGSKA (reference sequence). The CDR3 runs 14 residues. Trimming cost V 0 bases and J 7 bases, with 13 bases left between them. The CDR3 here is CSARDLTSINTIYF. In DNA, the CDR3 is TGCAGTGCTAGAGATCTTACATCCATCAACACCATATATTTT.

The CDR3: CSAGTGAQPQHF. In nucleotides, the CDR3 is TGCAGCGCTGGGACAGGGGCCCAGCCCCAGCATTTT. The J gene is TRBJ1-5, the V gene TRBV29-1; 10 bases are a match to TRBD1. This CDR3 is built from 12 residues. From germline, CDR1 is SQVTM and CDR2 ANQGSEA. With V trimmed by 7 bases and J by 7 bases, 4 bases remained unmatched.

This sequence joins TRBV2 and TRBJ2-5; a weak D match, TRBD2 (7 bases). CDR1 is SNHLY and CDR2 is FYNNEI in the germline V gene. This CDR3 spans 15 amino acids. V shed 3 bases and J shed 4 bases, with 15 bases lying between them. DNA for the CDR3: TGTGCCAGCAGTGACTATTCGAGGGGGGGAGAGACCCAGTACTTC. Amino acid sequence: CASSDYSRGGETQYF.

The rearrangement joins TRBV29-1 to TRBJ2-2; D is perhaps TRBD2 (6 bases). The germline V gene encodes CDR1 SQVTM and CDR2 ANQGSEA. CDR3 size: 12 residues. Between the trimmed V and J ends, which lost 7 bases and 7 bases, there was a span of 13 bases. The CDR3 DNA sequence: TGCAGCGCCGTAAAGACTAGCGGGGAGCTGTTTTTT. It encodes CSAVKTSGELFF.